Described below is a single T cell receptor (beta chain) sequence and its context. The antigen remains undetermined. This CDR3 is 15 amino acids long. Germline lookup yields CDR1 SNHLY and CDR2 FYNNEI. Trimming took 4 bases from V and 2 from J; bases not matched to a gene: 7. Only in-frame clones appear in the TCRdb table, and some are missing; sequencing was by immunoSEQ multiplex PCR. The sample consists of about 1.5 million clones, 95% to 99% of them appearing once. The data are from a study of shared clonotypes between healthy human individuals. Study summary: There were three CD4 naive, three CD4 memory, two CD8 naive and one CD8 memory plates per donor.

Study-level results: It was only blood that was sampled, and tissue repertoires likely differ.

V usage is TRBV2 and J usage is TRBJ2-7; 8 bases align to TRBD1. Sequenced input: naive CD4+ T cells sorted from blood. Subset defined: CD45RA+ positively selected. The sequence came from a man aged 30 to 45 in good health. In DNA form, the CDR3 reads TGTGCCAGCAGTGGCGTGGGACAGGTTCCCTACGAGCAGTACTTC. Amino acids: CASSGVGQVPYEQYF.